This T cell receptor beta chain was sequenced for a study of shared clonotypes between healthy human individuals. The study's findings and limits: Clonotypes shared by all four sorted-subset donors had higher generation probabilities than non-shared clonotypes.

The CD4+ fraction was divided into a CD45RA+ naive subset and a CD45RA-negative memory subset. The data were produced by immunoSEQ multiplex PCR, yet TCRdb's version contains in-frame clones alone and is incomplete. The sample yields roughly 2.2 million clones, 85% to 95% seen once. About this clone: The antigen remains unidentified.

Germline CDR1 reads MDHEN; CDR2 reads SYDVKM. The CDR3 is 13 amino acids. V dropped 7 bases and J dropped 7 bases, with 16 bases sitting between them. Sample: naive CD4+ T cells from PBMCs. Sample subset: CD45RA+ positively selected. The J gene is TRBJ1-2, the V gene TRBV28; the D gene is possibly TRBD1 (5 bases). The TCR sequence derives from a man aged 18-30 years in good health. Some clones in this sample may be carry-over from other donors' samples. The CDR3 here is CASTGLGVSGYTF. The CDR3 DNA sequence: TGTGCCAGCACCGGGCTGGGGGTGAGTGGCTACACCTTC.